One T cell receptor beta chain is described in this entry. Its antigen is undetermined. This record comes from a study of beta chain features in type 1 diabetes. V was clipped by 5 bases and J by 7 bases; unmatched bases: 7. This CDR3 is 14 amino acids long. Per germline, CDR1 SGHTA and CDR2 FQGNSA. Every isolated RNA sample was fully reverse transcribed, so sequencing captured expressed TCRB transcripts. The data were produced by immunoSEQ multiplex PCR, yet TCRdb's version contains in-frame clones alone and is incomplete. The profile covers 130,000 or so clones, with about a sixth appearing a single time and 2% to 2.5% taken by the ten largest. Study observations and caveats: TCRB CDR3s from Type 1 diabetes patients were moderately but significantly shorter in all four CD4+ subsets. Over-representation of high TCR-expressing cells was a possible consequence of cDNA sequencing.

The chain couples TRBV7-2 to TRBJ2-1; TRBD1 agrees at 8 bases. The sequenced material came from central memory CD4+ T cells from blood. This sequence was found in a young man with type 1 diabetes. The CDR3 spells CASSLNRGLNEQFF. CDR3 in DNA: TGTGCCAGCAGCCTTAACAGGGGGTTGAATGAGCAGTTCTTC.